This T cell receptor (beta chain) derives from a study of blood T cell repertoires in COVID-19 (dated by TCRdb to about 2020). For the wider study: Samples covering the acute and convalescent phases of COVID-19 were provided by collaborators in the United States, Italy and Spain. The material from the prospective study consisted of cDNA or gDNA derived from T cells, B-cell-depleted T cells, or PBMCs. The dataset comprised deeply sampled blood TCRbeta repertoires from subjects exposed to, actively infected with, or recovered from COVID-19. A freely available public database, intended as a resource for researchers studying the immune response to SARS-CoV-2, is where the repertoires were released. Samples were obtained from the ongoing ImmuneRACE study (first 160 participants) and from 1,200 or so subjects provided by 6 global collaborators. A de-identified subject ID, COVID-19 status, age in years and sex were almost always included in the sample metadata. HLA class I and class II types, where available, came from metadata supplied by the sample provider rather than from assay-based typing. General study outcomes and caveats: The quantity of clinical and demographic metadata differed by source and by participant and was supplied without curation.

The collaborating institutions used their own protocols to collect whole blood in K2EDTA tubes. For TCRbeta analysis, collaborator samples were shipped as frozen whole blood, as isolated PBMCs, or as DNA extracted from either sample type. TCRbeta CDR3 regions were amplified from genomic DNA by means of the immunoSEQ Assay, a bias-controlled multiplex PCR. As for the original processing: Nucleated cell counts per sample were estimated from amplification of reference gene primers within the assay. Sequence reads were collapsed and filtered to measure the absolute abundance of every unique TCRbeta CDR3 rearrangement. For each sample, productive Simpson clonality was calculated by taking the square root of Simpson's diversity index across productive rearrangements. The table was pulled from immuneACCESS by TCRdb, which kept in-frame rearrangements only. Such tables lose some clones; where checked, under half of the loss comes from unresolved V genes, and the rest has no known cause. V, J and clone size derive from that table, while D and trimming were established from the DNA sequence. The sample data list 35,000 to 40,000 clones, and around 85% of these were observed just once. The ten largest clonotypes hold 25% to 30% of the sample.

Turning to this clone: Its antigen is not yet known. No clone much larger than this one lies a single base away; base qualities are absent.

The CDR3 numbers 14 residues from cysteine through phenylalanine. Just CDR3 DNA is preserved here, 42 bases in frame from base 1. V is cut by 1 base and J by 5 bases, and the space between the germline ends is 12 bases. The rearranged segments are TRBV5-3 and TRBJ1-1; perhaps TRBD1 is the D gene, with 5 bases matching. TRBV5-3 is labeled an ORF, and its function is uncertain. The clonotype was recovered from an elderly man with active or convalescent COVID-19. Source material: peripheral blood. The nucleotides are TGTGCCAGAAGCTTGCGCGGGGGAGGGACTGAAGCTTTCTTT. The resulting protein is CARSLRGGGTEAFF.